These 20 T cell receptor beta chains originate from one sample sequenced in a study of sequential checkpoint blockade in melanoma. Treatment given: randomized to nivolumab then ipilimumab (arm A) or the reverse (arm B). Sequencing used immunoSEQ multiplex PCR; TCRdb keeps in-frame clones, though not all of them. Altogether thousands of clones are present, 40% to 55% being singletons, with the ten largest covering about 43%. The sequenced sample was CD8+ T cells sorted from blood (inferred from file names), obtained from a patient given nivolumab and ipilimumab in sequence. The origin of the receptors is a human donor with melanoma.

This clone was seen a few times. CDR3 bases: TGTGCCAGCAGTACGGGAACAGGGATTATTGAAGCTTTCTTT. Encoded protein: CASSTGTGIIEAFF. V gene TRBV28 combines with J gene TRBJ1-1, with a possible D match to TRBD1 (6 bases). The CDR3 contains 14 residues. V was clipped by 5 bases and J by 7 bases, with 17 bases between them. Looked up from germline, CDR1 is MDHEN and CDR2 is SYDVKM.

This clone was detected only a few times. The rearrangement uses TRBV4-3 and TRBJ2-7; D perhaps matches TRBD2 (6 bases). The CDR3 spans 14 residues. Trimming removed 0 bases from V and 3 bases from J, with 9 bases in between. Germline V lookup: CDR1 LGHNA, CDR2 YSLEER. The CDR3 nucleotides are TGCGCCAGCAGCCAAGAAATTAGCGGCTACGAGCAGTACTTC. Its translation: CASSQEISGYEQYF.

This chain connects TRBV6-5 to TRBJ2-7, with 14 nucleotides matching TRBD2. The V and J ends lost 4 bases and 3 bases, in that order; junction bases with no gene match: 2. CDR3 length equals 15 residues. Per germline, CDR1 MNHEY and CDR2 SVGAGI. CDR3 nucleotide sequence: TGTGCCAGCAGTTTCGGGACTAGCGGGGGCTACGAGCAGTACTTC. Amino acids: CASSFGTSGGYEQYF.

The V and J genes are TRBV7-9 and TRBJ2-7; D ambiguous. This CDR3 has 16 amino acids. Trimming stripped 5 bases from V and 0 bases from J, with 17 bases between. CDR1 and CDR2 (germline): SEHNR, FQNEAQ (reference sequence). The CDR3 sequence: CASSQEAALGSYEQYF. DNA of the CDR3: TGTGCCAGCAGCCAAGAGGCAGCGCTAGGCTCCTACGAGCAGTACTTC.

This clone was picked up a small number of times. The V call is TRBV28, the J call TRBJ2-7; maybe TRBD2 (6 bases). With 2 bases removed from V and 5 bases from J, the gap between germline ends came to 13 bases. Per germline, CDR1 MDHEN and CDR2 SYDVKM. The CDR3 is 14 amino acids. The CDR3 loop is CASSLIGLRNEQYF. The CDR3 DNA is TGTGCCAGCAGTTTAATTGGACTACGGAACGAGCAGTACTTC.

This chain links TRBV25-1 with TRBJ1-2, with D unclear. V lost 5 bases and J 3 bases, leaving 4 bases between the germline ends. Looked up from germline, CDR1 is MGHDK and CDR2 is SYGVNS. The CDR3 has 11 amino acids. The CDR3 loop reads CASSPDYGYTF. CDR3 coding DNA: TGTGCCAGCAGTCCAGACTATGGCTACACCTTC.

This rearrangement joins TRBV7-9 to TRBJ2-1, with 7 bases lining up with TRBD2. Trimming took 1 base from V and 5 from J; bases not matched to a gene: 11. There are 17 residues in the CDR3. Germline-derived CDR1 and CDR2 are SEHNR and FQNEAQ (reference sequence). The CDR3 coding sequence is TGTGCCAGCAGCTTAGGCCCCGCGACTAGCCGAAACAATGAGCAGTTCTTC. Its translation is CASSLGPATSRNNEQFF.

The V call is TRBV7-9, the J call TRBJ1-2, with a weak D call TRBD1 (6 bases). The CDR3 is 14 amino acids. Germline-derived CDR1 and CDR2 are SEHNR and FQNEAQ (reference sequence). The V end lost 6 bases, the J end lost 4 bases, and 15 bases lay between the germline ends. For the CDR3, the DNA is TGTGCCAGCAGGCAAACAGGGTCGGGCTATGGCTACACCTTC. This encodes CASRQTGSGYGYTF.

The rearrangement joins TRBV28 to TRBJ1-4, with TRBD1 matching 10 bases. This CDR3 has 16 residues. V trimming: 3 bases; J trimming: 6 bases; junction bases outside the gene matches: 7. Germline CDR1 and CDR2: MDHEN and SYDVKM. CDR3 region: CASSFGTGVRDEKLFF. CDR3 nucleotides: TGTGCCAGCAGTTTCGGGACAGGGGTAAGAGATGAAAAACTGTTTTTT.

This clone was counted only a few times. V gene TRBV14 combines with J gene TRBJ2-1, with unresolved D. Trimming shortened V by 3 bases and J by 8 bases, and 5 bases separated the two germline ends. Germline loops: CDR1 SGHDN, CDR2 FVKESK. CDR3 length: 11 amino acids. The CDR3 DNA sequence: TGTGCCAGCAGCCATAATTATGAGCAGTTCTTC. It encodes CASSHNYEQFF.

Remarks on this clone: Since a far larger clone is one base different, this is likely a read error. The rearrangement uses TRBV4-2 and TRBJ2-7; D might be TRBD1 (7 bases). The germline V gene has CDR1 LGHNA and CDR2 YNFKEQ. The ends were cut back, 0 bases at V and 2 bases at J, with 11 bases in the middle. This CDR3 comprises 15 residues. CDR3 in amino acids: CASSQEPGGTYEQYF. CDR3 coding DNA: TGTGCCAGCAGCCAAGAGCCAGGGGGGACCTACGAGCAGTACTTC.

The chain uses TRBV28 and TRBJ1-2; 9 nucleotides line up with TRBD1. From germline, CDR1 is MDHEN and CDR2 SYDVKM. Trimming removed 7 bases from V and 4 bases from J; junction bases left unmatched: 10. The CDR3 consists of 15 residues. As DNA, the CDR3 is TGTGCCAGCATTAACAGGGGGCGCAGCCCCTATGGCTACACCTTC. Translated: CASINRGRSPYGYTF.

This chain links TRBV5-6 with TRBJ1-1; D is unclear. This CDR3 has 12 residues. Trimming removed 0 bases at V and 10 bases at J, with 10 bases between. Germline CDR1 and CDR2: SGHDT and YYEEEE. The CDR3 reads CASSLGGGRAFF. The CDR3 DNA sequence: TGTGCCAGCAGCTTGGGCGGAGGCCGAGCTTTCTTT. The variable domain in full, completed from reference TRBV5-6 and TRBJ1-1, reads DAGVTQSPTHLIKTRGQQVTLRCSPKSGHDTVSWYQQALGQGPQFIFQYYEEEERQRGNFPDRFSGHQFPNYSSELNVNALLLGDSALYLCASSLGGGRAFFGQGTRLTVV.

This clone was counted between two and nine times. The chain has TRBV9 and TRBJ1-2; 7 nucleotides match TRBD1. V dropped 2 bases and J dropped 10; count of bases not matched to a gene: 5. The CDR3 totals 12 residues. Germline V lookup: CDR1 SGDLS, CDR2 YYNGEE. CDR3 DNA: TGTGCCAGCAGCGTCCGACAGGGACTCTACACCTTC. This gives the protein CASSVRQGLYTF. Supplemented by reference TRBV9 and TRBJ1-2, the full variable domain reads DSGVTQTPKHLITATGQRVTLRCSPRSGDLSVYWYQQSLDQGLQFLIQYYNGEERAKGNILERFSAQQFPDLHSELNLSSLELGDSALYFCASSVRQGLYTFGSGTRLTVV.

The chain couples TRBV6-6 to TRBJ1-1, with D possibly matching TRBD1 (5 bases). The CDR3 extends over 15 amino acids. V dropped 7 bases and J dropped 0 bases, with 15 bases sitting between them. Germline values: CDR1 MNHNY, CDR2 SVGAGI (reference sequence). The CDR3 loop is CASTLIRAMNTEAFF. DNA for the CDR3: TGTGCCAGCACACTGATCAGGGCTATGAACACTGAAGCTTTCTTT.

V gene TRBV7-2 combines with J gene TRBJ2-7, with 11 bases that match TRBD2. Germline V gene data show CDR1 as SGHTA and CDR2 as FQGNSA. The V gene end was trimmed by 4 bases and the J gene end by 3 bases; junction bases not matched to a gene: 2. The CDR3 covers 14 residues. CDR3: CASSSSGRNYEQYF. CDR3 DNA sequence: TGTGCCAGCAGCTCTAGCGGGAGGAACTACGAGCAGTACTTC.

Concerning this clone itself: This likely came from a read error, as a far larger clone is one base away. Different DNA sequences within this sample yield the same CDR3. The chain recombines TRBV7-9 with TRBJ2-7, with TRBD2 as a possible D gene (7 bases). In germline, CDR1 is SEHNR, CDR2 FQNEAQ (reference sequence). CDR3 length: 14 residues. The CDR3 nucleotides read TGTGCAAGCAGCATTGTTGGGGGGGCGGGGGAGCAGTACTTC. Translated, it gives CASSIVGGAGEQYF.

The chain links TRBV7-6 to TRBJ2-7; 9 positions match TRBD1. CDR3 size: 15 residues. The J segment lost 5 bases and the V segment lost 5 bases, leaving 10 bases of the junction unmatched. CDR1 is SGHVS and CDR2 is FNYEAQ in the germline V gene. CDR3: CASSDRDREGNEQYF. In DNA form, the CDR3 reads TGTGCCAGCAGCGACCGGGACAGGGAGGGGAACGAGCAGTACTTC.

As regards this clone: The sample contains more than one DNA sequence encoding this CDR3. The genes are TRBV5-1 and TRBJ2-1; TRBD1 aligns across 9 bases. The CDR3 is made up of 15 amino acids. Germline V gene data show CDR1 as SGHRS and CDR2 as YFSETQ. The junction had 7 bases not matched to a gene; V was cut back by 5 bases and J by 4 bases. CDR3: CASRPPGQGYNEQFF. The CDR3 nucleotides are TGCGCCAGCAGGCCCCCGGGACAGGGATACAATGAGCAGTTCTTC. The full variable domain, with the rest looked up from reference TRBV5-1 and TRBJ2-1, is KAGVTQTPRYLIKTRGQQVTLSCSPISGHRSVSWYQQTPGQGLQFLFEYFSETQRNKGNFPGRFSGRQFSNSRSEMNVSTLELGDSALYLCASRPPGQGYNEQFFGPGTRLTVL.

The chain links TRBV6-6 to TRBJ1-4; tentative D call: TRBD1 (5 bases). Trimming left V 6 bases short and J 6 bases short, with 14 bases between. The germline gives CDR1 MNHNY, CDR2 SVGAGI (reference sequence). The CDR3 has 14 residues. This chain's CDR3 is CASRQVRIDEKLFF. CDR3 sequence (DNA): TGTGCCAGCAGACAGGTCCGAATCGATGAAAAACTGTTTTTT.